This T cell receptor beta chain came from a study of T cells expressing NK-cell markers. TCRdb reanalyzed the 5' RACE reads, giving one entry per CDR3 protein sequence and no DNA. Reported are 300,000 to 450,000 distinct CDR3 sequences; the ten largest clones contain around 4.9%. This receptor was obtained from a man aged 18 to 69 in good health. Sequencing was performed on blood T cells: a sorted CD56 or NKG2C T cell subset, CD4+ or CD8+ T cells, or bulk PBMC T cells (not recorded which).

CDR3 sequence: CASSDPGLNTEAFF. J is TRBJ1-1 and V is TRBV10-2; TCRdb's assignment of TRBD1 cannot be checked, as there is no DNA. Germline CDR1 is WSHSY and CDR2 is SAAADI. The CDR3 contains 14 residues.